Reported below is one T cell receptor (beta chain). These data originate in a study of blood T cell repertoires in COVID-19. Across the study: COVID-19 samples from acute and convalescent phases originated in the United States, Italy and Spain.

TCRdb's table, derived via immunoSEQ multiplex PCR, lists solely in-frame clones and lacks some. Of 95,000 to 100,000 clones in the sample, around 90% were seen once. Trimming removed 6 bases at V and 4 bases at J, with 15 bases between. Germline assignment: CDR1 SNHLY and CDR2 FYNNEI. The CDR3 is 14 amino acids. This clonotype was obtained from a man in his forties or fifties with acute or convalescent COVID-19. The sample comprised peripheral blood. The chain uses TRBV2 and TRBJ1-1; no definite D call. Here the CDR3 DNA reads TGTGCCAGCAGACTCGGTCGAGGGCGCACTGAAGCTTTCTTT. It is translated as CASRLGRGRTEAFF. Filled out from reference TRBV2 and TRBJ1-1, the complete variable domain reads EPEVTQTPSHQVTQMGQEVILRCVPISNHLYFYWYRQILGQKVEFLVSFYNNEISEKSEIFDDQFSVERPDGSNFTLKIRSTKLEDSAMYFCASRLGRGRTEAFFGQGTRLTVV.